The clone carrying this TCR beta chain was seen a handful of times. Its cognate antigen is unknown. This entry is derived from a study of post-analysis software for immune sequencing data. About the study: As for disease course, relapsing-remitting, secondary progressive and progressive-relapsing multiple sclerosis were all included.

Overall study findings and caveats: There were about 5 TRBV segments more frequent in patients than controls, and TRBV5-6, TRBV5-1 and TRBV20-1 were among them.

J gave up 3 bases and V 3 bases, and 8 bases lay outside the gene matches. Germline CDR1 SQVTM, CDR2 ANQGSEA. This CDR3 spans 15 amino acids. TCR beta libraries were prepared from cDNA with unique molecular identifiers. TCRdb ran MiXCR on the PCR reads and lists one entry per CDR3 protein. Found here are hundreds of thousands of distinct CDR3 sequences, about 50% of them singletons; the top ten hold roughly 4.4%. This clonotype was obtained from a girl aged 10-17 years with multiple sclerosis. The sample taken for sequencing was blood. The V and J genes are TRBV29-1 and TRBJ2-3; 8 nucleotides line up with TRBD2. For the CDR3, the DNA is TGCAGCGTTGACCGAGGACTAGCTGGAACAGATACGCAGTATTTT. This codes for CSVDRGLAGTDTQYF.